The T cell receptor beta chain described here comes from a study of blood T cells in healthy people across ages. The V and J ends lost 6 bases and 9 bases respectively, with 12 bases between them. The CDR3 is 11 amino acids. Germline V gene data show CDR1 as DFQATT and CDR2 as SNEGSKA (reference sequence). A second PCR, run for about 7 to 11 cycles, used a sample-barcoded 5' primer plus a J-beta primer mix. TCRdb called the 5' RACE reads again in MiXCR, with one record for every CDR3 protein. The table includes about 640,000 distinct CDR3 sequences, 58% detected once. This clonotype was obtained from a man aged 55 to 70 in good health. The sample comprised blood. This chain connects TRBV20-1 to TRBJ2-1; D uncertain. The CDR3 region is CSARGDGEQFF. CDR3 nucleotides: TGCAGTGCCCGAGGTGACGGTGAGCAGTTCTTC.